This note documents a single T cell receptor (beta chain) sequence. This specimen belongs to a study of blood T cells in healthy people across ages. Using a J-beta primer mix together with a sample-barcoded 5' primer, a second PCR was run for roughly 6 to 11 cycles. Carrying 12 random nucleotides, a template-switch adaptor labeled each individual cDNA molecule. Every sample gave at least 2.5 million paired-end reads containing CDR3. TCRdb fed the 5' RACE reads into MiXCR, producing one record per CDR3 protein. The repertoire includes 1.4 million or so distinct CDR3 sequences, approximately 39% of them detected once, and about 4% sits in the top ten. V lost 6 bases, J lost 1 base, and 21 bases lay in between. This CDR3 spans 17 amino acids. In germline, CDR1 is SGHDN, CDR2 FVKESK. Each sample provided at least 6 micrograms of extracted total RNA.

This chain uses TRBV14 with TRBJ1-1, with a tentative D call TRBD1 (6 bases). Specimen: blood. This clonotype was obtained from a woman under 30 in good health. The CDR3 sequence is CASRTLQGVKRNTEAFF. The CDR3 DNA reads TGTGCCAGCAGAACATTACAGGGTGTAAAGAGGAACACTGAAGCTTTCTTT.